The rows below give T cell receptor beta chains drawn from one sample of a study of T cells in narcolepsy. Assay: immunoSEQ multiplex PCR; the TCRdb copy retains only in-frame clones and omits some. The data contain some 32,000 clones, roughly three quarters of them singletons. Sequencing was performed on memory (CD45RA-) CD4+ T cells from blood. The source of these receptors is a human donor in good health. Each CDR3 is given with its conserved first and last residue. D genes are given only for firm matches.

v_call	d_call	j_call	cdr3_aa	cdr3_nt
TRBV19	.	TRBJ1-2	CASNPTREDGYTF	TGTGCCAGTAACCCTACGAGGGAAGATGGCTACACCTTC
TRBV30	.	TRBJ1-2	CAWSPANRRRTYGYTF	TGTGCCTGGAGTCCCGCCAACAGACGTCGGACCTATGGCTACACCTTC
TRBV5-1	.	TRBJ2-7	CASSLDRSYEQYF	TGCGCCAGCAGCTTGGACCGCTCCTACGAGCAGTACTTC
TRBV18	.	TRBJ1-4	CASSPTGINEKLFF	TGTGCCAGCTCACCGACGGGAATCAATGAAAAACTGTTTTTT
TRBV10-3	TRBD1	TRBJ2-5	CAIRAGTGAIMEETQYF	TGTGCCATCAGAGCGGGGACAGGGGCGATCATGGAAGAGACCCAGTACTTC
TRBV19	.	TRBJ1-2	CASSIPGAGGYTF	TGTGCCAGTAGTATACCTGGGGCGGGAGGCTACACCTTC
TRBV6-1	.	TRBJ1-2	CASSQDGALYGYTF	TGTGCCAGCAGCCAGGACGGGGCCCTCTATGGCTACACCTTC
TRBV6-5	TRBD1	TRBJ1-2	CASSYVQGDAGF	TGTGCCAGCAGTTACGTTCAGGGGGACGCAGGCTTC
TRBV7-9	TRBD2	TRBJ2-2	CASSTTTSGYTGELFF	TGTGCCAGCAGCACCACTACTAGCGGGTACACCGGGGAGCTGTTTTTT
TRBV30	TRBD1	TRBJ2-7	CAWSLRTGYEQYF	TGTGCCTGGAGCCTAAGGACAGGGTACGAGCAGTACTTC